This T cell receptor (beta chain) originates from a study of shared clonotypes between healthy human individuals. For this clone: The antigen remains undetermined.

In the original workflow: ImmunoSEQ supplied junction-only sequences lacking quality scores, so filtering was different. The assay was immunoSEQ multiplex PCR, and TCRdb's table has in-frame clones only and misses some. For V, J and clone size, that table is used; D and trimming come from the DNA. Among some 800,000 clones listed, approximately 92% were seen once. Whole-study findings and limits: Incompleteness in sorted-subset sequencing, despite large depth, was shown by rarefaction.

CD45RO negativity and positive selection for CCR7 defined naive CD8 cells, a population that excluded terminally differentiated effector memory CD45RA+ cells. Germline CDR1 is SGDLS and CDR2 is YYNGEE. The CDR3 covers 14 residues. The V end lost 0 bases, the J end lost 6 bases, and 11 bases lay between the germline ends. V usage is TRBV9 and J usage is TRBJ2-3; perhaps TRBD2 as D (6 bases). The sequenced material came from naive CD8+ T cells sorted from blood. This clonotype was sampled from a young man in good health. The CDR3 is CASSVETSRDTQYF. The CDR3 bases are TGTGCCAGCAGCGTAGAAACTAGCCGCGATACGCAGTATTTT.